The 5 T cell receptor beta chains below were found in one sample sequenced in a study of T-cell reconstitution after alpha-beta-depleted transplantation in children. TCRbeta library construction was performed incorporating unique molecular identifiers. TCRdb analysed the PCR reads with MiXCR anew, one entry per CDR3 protein. The sample holds roughly 240,000 distinct CDR3 sequences; just under 8.5% are singletons and the top ten take roughly 6%. The material was PBMCs, mostly from graft donor cells, obtained 180 days after TCRalphabeta/CD19-depleted stem cell transplant. These receptors all stem from a male patient younger than 18 who had a stem cell transplant for acute lymphoblastic leukemia, so the T cells may come from the graft donor.

This clonotype was detected ten times or more. This chain connects TRBV11-2 to TRBJ2-3; D ambiguous. Trimming removed 3 bases from V and 2 bases from J, with 9 bases in between. CDR1 is SGHAT, CDR2 FQNNGV, per germline. CDR3 size: 14 residues. CDR3 coding DNA: TGTGCCAGCAGCTTCAGTTTCCCCACAGATACGCAGTATTTT. Residues: CASSFSFPTDTQYF.

This clonotype was observed many times. In DNA, the CDR3 is TGCAGTGCCCGTCCCCCATGGGGGTATGGCTACACCTTC. Protein: CSARPPWGYGYTF. The chain employs TRBV20-1 and TRBJ1-2, with a possible D match to TRBD1 (5 bases). Germline V CDR1 and CDR2: DFQATT, SNEGSKA (reference sequence). V shed 6 bases and J shed 5 bases, with 16 bases lying between them. The CDR3 runs to 13 residues.

This clonotype was seen repeatedly, ten times or more. This chain connects TRBV11-1 to TRBJ2-7; 9 bases are shared with TRBD1. Per germline, CDR1 SGHAT and CDR2 FQDESV (reference sequence). The trim removed 5 bases at V and 3 bases at J, leaving 5 bases unmatched. The CDR3 length is 14 residues. DNA for the CDR3: TGTGCCAGCAGCATCTCGGGACAGGGCTACGAGCAGTACTTC. Translation gives CASSISGQGYEQYF.

This clonotype was counted at least ten times. The rearrangement links TRBV12-3 or TRBV12-4 to TRBJ1-1; 8 bases line up with TRBD1. The CDR3 is 15 residues long. The V segment lost 4 bases and the J segment 1 base; nucleotides outside the gene matches: 5. CDR3 sequence reads: CASSWTGRWNTEAFF. The CDR3 DNA reads TGTGCCAGCAGTTGGACAGGGAGATGGAACACTGAAGCTTTCTTT.

This clonotype was recorded a few times. The chain joins TRBV3-1 to TRBJ2-6; D gene unclear. CDR1 and CDR2 (germline): LGHDT, YNNKEL (reference sequence). Trimming pared 5 bases from V and 0 bases from J, leaving 20 bases between. This CDR3 is 19 amino acids long. The CDR3 nucleotides read TGTGCCAGCAGCAGGGTTGGGCGGATCGCGACCTCTGGGGCCAACGTCCTGACTTTC. It yields the protein CASSRVGRIATSGANVLTF.